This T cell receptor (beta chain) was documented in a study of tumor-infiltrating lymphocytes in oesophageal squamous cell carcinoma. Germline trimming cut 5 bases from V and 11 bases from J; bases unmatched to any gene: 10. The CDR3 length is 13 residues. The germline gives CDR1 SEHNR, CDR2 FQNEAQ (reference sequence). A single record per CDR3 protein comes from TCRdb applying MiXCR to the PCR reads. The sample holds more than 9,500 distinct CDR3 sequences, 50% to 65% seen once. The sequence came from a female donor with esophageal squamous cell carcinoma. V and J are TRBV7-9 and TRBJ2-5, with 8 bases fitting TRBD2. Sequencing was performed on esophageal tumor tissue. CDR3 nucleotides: TGTGCCAGCAGCGTGGGACTAGTTAATGAGCAGTACTTC. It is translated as CASSVGLVNEQYF.